The present T cell receptor beta chain was sequenced within a study of T cell changes during pregnancy in multiple sclerosis. Assay: immunoSEQ multiplex PCR; the TCRdb copy retains only in-frame clones and omits some. This sample has around 35,000 clones, with over 75% found just once. The CDR3 is made up of 11 amino acids. The sample was CD8+ T cells from peripheral blood mononuclear cells, taken before pregnancy. The chain has TRBV12-1 and TRBJ1-1; TRBD1 reflects the table's D call only, with no check against the DNA. TRBV12-1 is classified as a pseudogene. The receptor was isolated from a female donor with multiple sclerosis, enrolled in a pregnancy study. The CDR3 spells CASSFDRGAFF. The DNA of the CDR3 is TGTGCCAGCAGCTTTGACAGGGGAGCTTTCTTT.